Given below is one TCR beta chain in context. The CDR3 contains 14 residues. Germline V gives CDR1 SGHNT, CDR2 YYREEE (reference sequence). V lost 5 bases, J lost 8 bases, and 11 bases stayed unmatched. These data come from a study of blood T cell repertoires in COVID-19. Study-level background: The study drew acute and convalescent COVID-19 samples from the United States, Italy and Spain. The cDNA or gDNA used as material had been derived from T cells, B-cell-depleted T cells, or PBMCs.

As originally analysed: It was from reference gene primer amplification that nucleated cell counts were estimated. Generated by immunoSEQ multiplex PCR, the TCRdb table keeps only in-frame clones and is missing some. That table supplies the V and J calls and clone size; D and trimming were determined from the DNA. This sample has some 7,900 clones, with 70% to 85% found just once. The TCR was taken from a human donor with active COVID-19. The donor label of this sample is uncertain. This chain connects TRBV5-4 to TRBJ1-2, with 8 bases that match TRBD1. Sequenced input: peripheral blood. CDR3 residues: CASRGRGPGRGYTF. CDR3 in DNA: TGTGCCAGCAGGGGCAGGGGGCCAGGTCGGGGCTACACCTTC.